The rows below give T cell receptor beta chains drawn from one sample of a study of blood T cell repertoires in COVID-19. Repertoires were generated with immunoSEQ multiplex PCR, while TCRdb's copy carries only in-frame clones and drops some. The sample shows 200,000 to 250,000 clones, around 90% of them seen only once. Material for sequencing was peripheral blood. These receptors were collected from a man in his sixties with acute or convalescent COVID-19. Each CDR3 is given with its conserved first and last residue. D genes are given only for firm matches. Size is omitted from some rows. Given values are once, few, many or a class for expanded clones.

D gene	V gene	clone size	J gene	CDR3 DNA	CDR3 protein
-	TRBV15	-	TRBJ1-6	TGTGCCACCAGCAGGACAGGCTCCTATAATTCACCCCTCCACTTT	CATSRTGSYNSPLHF
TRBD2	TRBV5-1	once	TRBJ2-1	TGCGCCAGCAGCTTGATGACTAGCGGGGGTAATGAGCAGTTCTTC	CASSLMTSGGNEQFF
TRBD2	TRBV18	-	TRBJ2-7	TGTGCCAGCTCACCACTGTTTAGTAAGCGGGGCAGTTCCTACGAGCAGTACTTC	CASSPLFSKRGSSYEQYF
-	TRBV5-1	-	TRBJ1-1	TGCGCCAGCAGCTCTGGGGGAGGCTACGTGAACACTGAAGCTTTCTTT	CASSSGGGYVNTEAFF
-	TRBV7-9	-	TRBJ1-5	TGTGCCAGCAGCTTAGGTATTCAGCCCCAGCATTTT	CASSLGIQPQHF
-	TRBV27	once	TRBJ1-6	TGTGCCAGCAGCCAGGGTTATAATTCACCCCTCCACTTT	CASSQGYNSPLHF
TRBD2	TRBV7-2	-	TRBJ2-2	TGTGCCGGTGGACTAGCGGGGGCGAGGGAGCTGTTTTTT	CAGGLAGARELFF
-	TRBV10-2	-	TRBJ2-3	TGCGCCAGCAGGCAGGGGGGAATGGGAGATACGCAGTATTTT	CASRQGGMGDTQYF
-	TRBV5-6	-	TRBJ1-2	TGTGCCAGCAGCGTAGTCCGGGGTTCCAACTATGGCTACACCTTC	CASSVVRGSNYGYTF
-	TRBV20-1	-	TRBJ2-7	TGCAGTGCTAGTTCCAGACAGGCCAGCTACGAGCAGTACTTC	CSASSRQASYEQYF
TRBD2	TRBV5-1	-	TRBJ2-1	TGCGCCAGCAGCTCCTTTCAGCGGGGTTATGAGCAGTTCTTC	CASSSFQRGYEQFF
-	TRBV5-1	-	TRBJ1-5	TGCGCCAGCAGCTCGGGGGGAAGAGATCAGCCCCAGCATTTT	CASSSGGRDQPQHF
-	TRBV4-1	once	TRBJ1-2	TGCGCCAGCAGCCTCGTTGGGGACACTAACTATGGCTACACCTTC	CASSLVGDTNYGYTF
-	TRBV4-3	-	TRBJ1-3	TGCGCCAGCAGCCAAGGTTTGGCCGGAAACACCATATATTTT	CASSQGLAGNTIYF
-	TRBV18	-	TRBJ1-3	TGTGCCAGCTCACCGTACGTAGCAAACTCTGGAAACACCATATATTTT	CASSPYVANSGNTIYF
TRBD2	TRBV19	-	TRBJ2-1	TGTGCCAGTAGGGGGGGGGAATACAATGAGCAGTTCTTC	CASRGGEYNEQFF
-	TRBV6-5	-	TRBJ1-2	TGTGCCAGCAGGAGGGACACCCTGGGCTACACCTTC	CASRRDTLGYTF
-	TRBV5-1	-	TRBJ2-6	TGCGCCAGCAGCTTGGTTGGGTCAGGGGCGTCCCTTGGGGCCAACGTCCTGACTTTC	CASSLVGSGASLGANVLTF
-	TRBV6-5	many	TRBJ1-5	TGTGCCAGCGGCAGATCGGACAGTTTCAATCAGCCCCAGCATTTT	CASGRSDSFNQPQHF
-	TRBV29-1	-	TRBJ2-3	TGCAGCGTTGGGGGCGCAGGGTTGGTCCCTCGCACAGATACGCAGTATTTT	CSVGGAGLVPRTDTQYF
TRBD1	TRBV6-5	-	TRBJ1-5	TGTGCCAGCGGACAGGTGCAGTGGCCCCAGCATTTT	CASGQVQWPQHF
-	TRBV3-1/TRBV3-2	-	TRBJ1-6	TGTGCCAGCAGCCGCAGGCGTCGAGATTCACCCCTCCACTTT	CASSRRRRDSPLHF
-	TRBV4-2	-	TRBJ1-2	TGTGCCAGCAGCCAGGTAACCCCTGAGGCCGGGATTACCTATGGCTACACCTTC	CASSQVTPEAGITYGYTF
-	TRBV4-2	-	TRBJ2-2	TGTGCCAGCAGCCAAGATTTTAGCAGGGACACCGGGGAGCTGTTTTTT	CASSQDFSRDTGELFF
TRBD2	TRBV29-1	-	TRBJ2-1	TGCAGCGTTAAGACTAGCGGGGGCTATGAGCAGTTCTTC	CSVKTSGGYEQFF
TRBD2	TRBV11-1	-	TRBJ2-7	TGTGCCAGCAGCCAAAGACTAGCGGGGGTAAAGGAGCAGTACTTC	CASSQRLAGVKEQYF
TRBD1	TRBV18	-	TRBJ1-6	TGTGCCAGCTCAGTCGACAGGGGTAATTCACCCCTCCACTTT	CASSVDRGNSPLHF
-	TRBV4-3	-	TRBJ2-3	TGCGCCAGCAGCCCCCGGGACACGAGCACAGATACGCAGTATTTT	CASSPRDTSTDTQYF
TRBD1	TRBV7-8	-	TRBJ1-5	TGTGCCAGCAGCGCCGGGACAGGGGACAATCAGCCCCAGCATTTT	CASSAGTGDNQPQHF
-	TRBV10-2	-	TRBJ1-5	TGCGCCAGCAGCCGCAGCGATCAGCCCCAGCATTTT	CASSRSDQPQHF
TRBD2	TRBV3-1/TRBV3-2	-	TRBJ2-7	TGTGCCAGCAGCCAAGGCGGGACTAGCGGCTACGAGCAGTACTTC	CASSQGGTSGYEQYF
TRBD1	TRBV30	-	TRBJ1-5	TGTGCCTGGAGTCCGGGACAGGGCTCTTATTCTTTTAGCAATCAGCCCCAGCATTTT	CAWSPGQGSYSFSNQPQHF
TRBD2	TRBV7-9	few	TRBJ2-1	TGTGCCAGCAGCTTCGCCGCGGGGGGCAAGCATGAGCAGTTCTTC	CASSFAAGGKHEQFF
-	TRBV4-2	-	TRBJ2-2	TGTGCCAGCAGCCAAGACACAGGCCGCACCGGGGAGCTGTTTTTT	CASSQDTGRTGELFF
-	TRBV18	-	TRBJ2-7	TGTGCCAGCTCACCACCTCTAGCTACGAGGGAGCAGTACTTC	CASSPPLATREQYF
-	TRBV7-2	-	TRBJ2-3	TGTGCCAGCAGAAAACAAGGGGGTACGCAGTATTTT	CASRKQGGTQYF
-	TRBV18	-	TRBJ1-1	TGTGCCAGCTCACCCGGACTGAGAAACACTGAAGCTTTCTTT	CASSPGLRNTEAFF
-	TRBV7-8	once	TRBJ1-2	TGTGCCAGCAGTTCACTCAGGGCTAACTATGGCTACACCTTC	CASSSLRANYGYTF
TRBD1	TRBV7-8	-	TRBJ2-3	TGTGCCAGCAGCTCCTATTCCGGGACAGGGTCGGATACGCAGTATTTT	CASSSYSGTGSDTQYF
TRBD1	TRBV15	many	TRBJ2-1	TGTGCCACCAGCAGAGGGACAGGGGGCTACAATGAGCAGTTCTTC	CATSRGTGGYNEQFF
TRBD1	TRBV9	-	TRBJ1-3	TGTGCCAGCAGCACCCTAACACAGGGGGCTGGAAACACCATATATTTT	CASSTLTQGAGNTIYF
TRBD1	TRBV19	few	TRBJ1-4	TGTGCCAGTAGTATAGGACAGGGGGAGGAAAAACTGTTTTTT	CASSIGQGEEKLFF
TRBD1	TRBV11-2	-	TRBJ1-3	TGTGCCAGCAGCGGCCAGGGACAGGGTAATGGAAACACCATATATTTT	CASSGQGQGNGNTIYF
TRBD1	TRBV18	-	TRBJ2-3	TGTGCCAGCTCACCGGGGACAGGGGTCACAGATACGCAGTATTTT	CASSPGTGVTDTQYF
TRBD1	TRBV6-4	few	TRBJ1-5	TGTGCCAGCAGGACAGGGAATCAGCCCCAGCATTTT	CASRTGNQPQHF
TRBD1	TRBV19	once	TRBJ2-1	TGTGCCAGTAGTATTATCGGGACAGGGGATAGCAATGAGCAGTTCTTC	CASSIIGTGDSNEQFF
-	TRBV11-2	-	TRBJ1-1	TGTGCCAGCACATACAATGCGGGGTATAACACTGAAGCTTTCTTT	CASTYNAGYNTEAFF
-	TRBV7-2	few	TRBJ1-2	TGTGCCAGCATCGTGGTCGGGGGGCATGATGGCTACACCTTC	CASIVVGGHDGYTF
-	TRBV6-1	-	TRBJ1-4	TGTGCCAGCAGTGAAATAGTGCCCAGAGGGAAACTGTTTTTT	CASSEIVPRGKLFF
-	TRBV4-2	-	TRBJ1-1	TGTGCCAGCAGCCAAGTTGCCCAGGGGAATGAAGCTTTCTTT	CASSQVAQGNEAFF
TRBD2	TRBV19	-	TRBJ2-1	TGTGCCAGTAGCCAGGGGGGACTAGCGGAGTACAATGAGCAGTTCTTC	CASSQGGLAEYNEQFF
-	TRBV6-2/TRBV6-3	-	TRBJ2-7	TGTGCCAGCAGTTCCCCCCCCAGGGGCGAGCAGTACTTC	CASSSPPRGEQYF
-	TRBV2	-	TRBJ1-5	TGTGCCAGCAGTGAAAGGATGCAGGCAAATCAGCCCCAGCATTTT	CASSERMQANQPQHF
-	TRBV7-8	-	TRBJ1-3	TGTGCCAGCAGCTTAGGTTGGGGAGAGCTTGCTGGAAACACCATATATTTT	CASSLGWGELAGNTIYF
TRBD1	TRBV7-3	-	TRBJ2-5	TGTGCCAGCAGCTTAACAGGGGGCGGCGGCCAAGAGACCCAGTACTTC	CASSLTGGGGQETQYF